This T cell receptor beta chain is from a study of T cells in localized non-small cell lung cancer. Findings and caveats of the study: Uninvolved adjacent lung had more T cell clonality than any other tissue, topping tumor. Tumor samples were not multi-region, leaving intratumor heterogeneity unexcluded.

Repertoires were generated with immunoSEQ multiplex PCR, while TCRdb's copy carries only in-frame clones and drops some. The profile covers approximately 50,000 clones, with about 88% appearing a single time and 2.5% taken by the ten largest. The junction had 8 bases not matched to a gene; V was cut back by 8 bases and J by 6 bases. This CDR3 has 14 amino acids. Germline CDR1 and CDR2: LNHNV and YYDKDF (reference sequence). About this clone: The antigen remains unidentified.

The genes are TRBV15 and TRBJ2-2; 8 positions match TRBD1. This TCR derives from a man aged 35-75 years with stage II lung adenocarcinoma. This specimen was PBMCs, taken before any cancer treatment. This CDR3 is CATRPGGSSGELFF. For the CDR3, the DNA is TGTGCCACCCGGCCAGGGGGCTCTTCCGGGGAGCTGTTTTTT.